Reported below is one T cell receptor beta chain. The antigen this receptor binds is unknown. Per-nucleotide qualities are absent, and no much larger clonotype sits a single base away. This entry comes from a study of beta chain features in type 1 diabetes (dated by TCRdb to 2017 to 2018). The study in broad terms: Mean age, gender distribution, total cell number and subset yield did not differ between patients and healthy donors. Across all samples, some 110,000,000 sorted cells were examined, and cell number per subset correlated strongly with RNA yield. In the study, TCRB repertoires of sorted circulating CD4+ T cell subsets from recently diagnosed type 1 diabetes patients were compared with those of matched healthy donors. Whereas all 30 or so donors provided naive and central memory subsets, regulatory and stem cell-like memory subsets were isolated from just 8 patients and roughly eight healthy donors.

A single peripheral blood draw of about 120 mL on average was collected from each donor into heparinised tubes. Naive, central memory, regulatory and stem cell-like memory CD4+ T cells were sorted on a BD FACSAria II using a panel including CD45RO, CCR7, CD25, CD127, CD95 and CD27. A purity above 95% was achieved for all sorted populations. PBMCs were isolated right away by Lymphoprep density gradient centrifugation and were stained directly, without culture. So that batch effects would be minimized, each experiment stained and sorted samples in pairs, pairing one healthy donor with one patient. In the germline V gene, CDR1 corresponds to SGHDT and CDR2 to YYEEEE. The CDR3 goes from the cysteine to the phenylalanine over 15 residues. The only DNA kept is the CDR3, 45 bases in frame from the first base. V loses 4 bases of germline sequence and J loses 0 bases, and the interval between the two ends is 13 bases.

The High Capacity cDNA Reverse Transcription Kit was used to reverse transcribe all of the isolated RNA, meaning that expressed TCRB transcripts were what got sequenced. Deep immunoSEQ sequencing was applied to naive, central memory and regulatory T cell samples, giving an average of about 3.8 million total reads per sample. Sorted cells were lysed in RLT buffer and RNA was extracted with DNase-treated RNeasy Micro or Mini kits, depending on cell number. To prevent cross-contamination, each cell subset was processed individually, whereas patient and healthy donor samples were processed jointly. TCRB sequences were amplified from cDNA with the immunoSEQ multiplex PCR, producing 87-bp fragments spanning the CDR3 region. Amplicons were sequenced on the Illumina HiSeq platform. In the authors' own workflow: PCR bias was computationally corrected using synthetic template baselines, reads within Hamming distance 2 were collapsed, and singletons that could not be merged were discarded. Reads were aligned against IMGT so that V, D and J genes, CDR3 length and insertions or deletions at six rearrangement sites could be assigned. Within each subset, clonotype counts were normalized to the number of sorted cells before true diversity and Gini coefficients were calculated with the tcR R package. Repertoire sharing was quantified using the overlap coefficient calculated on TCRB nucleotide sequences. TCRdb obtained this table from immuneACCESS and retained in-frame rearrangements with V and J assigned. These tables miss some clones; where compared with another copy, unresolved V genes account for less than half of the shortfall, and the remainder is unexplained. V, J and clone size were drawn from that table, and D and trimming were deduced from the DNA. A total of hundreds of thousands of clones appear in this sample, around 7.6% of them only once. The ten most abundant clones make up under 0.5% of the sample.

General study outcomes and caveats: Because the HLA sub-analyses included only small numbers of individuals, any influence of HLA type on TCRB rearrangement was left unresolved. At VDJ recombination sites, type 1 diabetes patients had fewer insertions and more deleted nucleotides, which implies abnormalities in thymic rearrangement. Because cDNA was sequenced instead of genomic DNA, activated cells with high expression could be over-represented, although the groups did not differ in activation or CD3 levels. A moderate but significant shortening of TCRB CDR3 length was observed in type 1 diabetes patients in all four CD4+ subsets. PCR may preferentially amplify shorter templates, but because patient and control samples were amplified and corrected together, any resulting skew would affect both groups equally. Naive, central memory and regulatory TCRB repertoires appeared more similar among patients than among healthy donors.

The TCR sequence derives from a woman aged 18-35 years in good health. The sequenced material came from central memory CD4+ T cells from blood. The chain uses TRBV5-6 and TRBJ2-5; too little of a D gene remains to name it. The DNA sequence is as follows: TGTGCCAGCAGCCCGAGTACCTGGTACCAAGAGACCCAGTACTTC. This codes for CASSPSTWYQETQYF.